The rows below give T cell receptor beta chains drawn from one sample of a study of blood T cell repertoires in COVID-19. Produced via immunoSEQ multiplex PCR; TCRdb's table is partial and in-frame only. The sample has 450,000 to 500,000 clones, roughly 85% seen once; the top ten hold more than 3%. Specimen: peripheral blood. The receptor set was obtained from a human donor in a cohort sampled during active COVID-19. CDR3s include the opening cysteine and the closing phenylalanine or tryptophan. D genes are given only for firm matches. Clone size is shown for a subset of rows, as once, few, many or a class of expanded clone.

clone size: .; V gene: TRBV7-2; D gene: .; J gene: TRBJ2-5; CDR3 DNA: TGTGCCAGCAGCTTAGAGACAGTTGAGACCCAGTACTTC; CDR3 protein: CASSLETVETQYF
clone size: .; V gene: TRBV12-5; D gene: TRBD2; J gene: TRBJ2-1; CDR3 DNA: TGTGCTAGTGGTCCCAATCTAGCGGGAACGTACAATGAGCAGTTCTTC; CDR3 protein: CASGPNLAGTYNEQFF
clone size: .; V gene: TRBV7-2; D gene: .; J gene: TRBJ2-3; CDR3 DNA: TGTGCCAGCAGCTTATACTCTGATACGCAGTATTTT; CDR3 protein: CASSLYSDTQYF
clone size: .; V gene: TRBV18; D gene: TRBD2; J gene: TRBJ2-7; CDR3 DNA: TGTGCCAGCTCACTACGGGAGGGTGACGAGCAGTACTTC; CDR3 protein: CASSLREGDEQYF
clone size: .; V gene: TRBV28; D gene: .; J gene: TRBJ1-2; CDR3 DNA: TGTGCCAGCAGTACCCCAATGGGGGGGCTGAACTATGGCTACACCTTC; CDR3 protein: CASSTPMGGLNYGYTF
clone size: .; V gene: TRBV10-1; D gene: TRBD1; J gene: TRBJ1-3; CDR3 DNA: TGCGCCAGCAGGGGACAGGGGAGCTCTGGAAACACCATATATTTT; CDR3 protein: CASRGQGSSGNTIYF
clone size: .; V gene: TRBV6-5; D gene: .; J gene: TRBJ1-2; CDR3 DNA: TGTGCCAGCAGTTACCGTGACAGATACTATGGCTACACCTTC; CDR3 protein: CASSYRDRYYGYTF
clone size: .; V gene: TRBV7-2; D gene: .; J gene: TRBJ2-7; CDR3 DNA: TGTGCCAGCACCCTCAGTGGACATGCCTACGAGCAGTACTTC; CDR3 protein: CASTLSGHAYEQYF
clone size: .; V gene: TRBV18; D gene: .; J gene: TRBJ1-2; CDR3 DNA: TGTGCCAGCTCACCAGAAAACAGCGGCTACACCTTC; CDR3 protein: CASSPENSGYTF
clone size: .; V gene: TRBV2; D gene: .; J gene: TRBJ1-5; CDR3 DNA: TGTGCCAGCACCCCCCTTGCGCAACAGCCCCAGCATTTT; CDR3 protein: CASTPLAQQPQHF
clone size: .; V gene: TRBV14; D gene: .; J gene: TRBJ2-7; CDR3 DNA: TGTGCCAGCAGCCAAGGTATAATTCAGCAGTACTTC; CDR3 protein: CASSQGIIQQYF
clone size: .; V gene: TRBV19; D gene: TRBD1; J gene: TRBJ1-5; CDR3 DNA: TGTGCCAGTAGTATGGACAGGGGAGGCGATCAGCCCCAGCATTTT; CDR3 protein: CASSMDRGGDQPQHF
clone size: .; V gene: TRBV4-1; D gene: .; J gene: TRBJ2-7; CDR3 DNA: TGCGCCAGCAGCCAAGAGCAGGGCGGTTTGGGGGAGCAGTACTTC; CDR3 protein: CASSQEQGGLGEQYF
clone size: .; V gene: TRBV24-1; D gene: TRBD1; J gene: TRBJ1-2; CDR3 DNA: TGTGCCACCAGTGACCAAGGACAGGGGTATGGCTACACCTTC; CDR3 protein: CATSDQGQGYGYTF
clone size: once; V gene: TRBV7-9; D gene: .; J gene: TRBJ1-3; CDR3 DNA: TGTGCCAGCAGAGTGGCAGCGGCAGGAAACACCATATATTTT; CDR3 protein: CASRVAAAGNTIYF
clone size: .; V gene: TRBV6-5; D gene: .; J gene: TRBJ2-3; CDR3 DNA: TGTGCCAGCCAGCAGGGTGGTAGGACAGATACGCAGTATTTT; CDR3 protein: CASQQGGRTDTQYF
clone size: .; V gene: TRBV29-1; D gene: TRBD1; J gene: TRBJ1-5; CDR3 DNA: TGCAGCGTCGAGGAGGGGGCCGGTCAGCCCCAGCATTTT; CDR3 protein: CSVEEGAGQPQHF
clone size: .; V gene: TRBV6-2/TRBV6-3; D gene: TRBD2; J gene: TRBJ2-2; CDR3 DNA: TGTGCCAGCAGTTATCTGCCGGCCCAGCGGGGGATGGGCGGGGAGCTGTTTTTT; CDR3 protein: CASSYLPAQRGMGGELFF
clone size: .; V gene: TRBV6-2/TRBV6-3; D gene: TRBD1; J gene: TRBJ2-1; CDR3 DNA: TGTGCCAGCAGCCCCGGGACAGAAAGAAATGAGCAGTTCTTC; CDR3 protein: CASSPGTERNEQFF
clone size: few; V gene: TRBV19; D gene: TRBD2; J gene: TRBJ2-1; CDR3 DNA: TGTGCCAGTAGTTCGGGACTAGCGGGAATCTACAATGAGCAGTTCTTC; CDR3 protein: CASSSGLAGIYNEQFF
clone size: few; V gene: TRBV29-1; D gene: .; J gene: TRBJ2-3; CDR3 DNA: TGCAGCGTTGTTATAGCTTCTAGCACAGATACGCAGTATTTT; CDR3 protein: CSVVIASSTDTQYF
clone size: .; V gene: TRBV7-2; D gene: .; J gene: TRBJ1-1; CDR3 DNA: TGTGCCAGCAGCCCCCCGTTTGGGGGCGGTGAAGCTTTCTTT; CDR3 protein: CASSPPFGGGEAFF
clone size: .; V gene: TRBV7-8; D gene: .; J gene: TRBJ2-7; CDR3 DNA: TGTGCCAGCAGCCGAGGGAGTACTTACGAGCAGTACTTC; CDR3 protein: CASSRGSTYEQYF
clone size: .; V gene: TRBV18; D gene: .; J gene: TRBJ1-3; CDR3 DNA: TGTGCCAGCTCAGTTGACAACTCTGGAAACACCATATATTTT; CDR3 protein: CASSVDNSGNTIYF
clone size: .; V gene: TRBV19; D gene: TRBD1; J gene: TRBJ1-1; CDR3 DNA: TGTGCCAGTAGTGTGACAGGGGGTAATGAAGCTTTCTTT; CDR3 protein: CASSVTGGNEAFF
clone size: .; V gene: TRBV6-5; D gene: .; J gene: TRBJ1-2; CDR3 DNA: TGTGCCAGCTTGGCACCCCATGGCTACACCTTC; CDR3 protein: CASLAPHGYTF
clone size: .; V gene: TRBV5-1; D gene: .; J gene: TRBJ2-7; CDR3 DNA: TGCGCCAGCAGCAACCGGGGCTACGAGCAGTACTTC; CDR3 protein: CASSNRGYEQYF
clone size: .; V gene: TRBV5-4; D gene: .; J gene: TRBJ1-5; CDR3 DNA: TGTGCCAGCAGCCCCGACAGGAATCAGCCCCAGCATTTT; CDR3 protein: CASSPDRNQPQHF
clone size: .; V gene: TRBV6-6; D gene: TRBD1; J gene: TRBJ1-3; CDR3 DNA: TGTGCCAGCAGTTTAACAGGGGTTGGGGCTGGAAACACCATATATTTT; CDR3 protein: CASSLTGVGAGNTIYF
clone size: .; V gene: TRBV5-1; D gene: TRBD2; J gene: TRBJ2-5; CDR3 DNA: TGCGCCAGCAGCTTGGCAGCTAGCGGGAGGGCCGGGGAGACCCAGTACTTC; CDR3 protein: CASSLAASGRAGETQYF
clone size: .; V gene: TRBV7-9; D gene: TRBD1; J gene: TRBJ2-4; CDR3 DNA: TGTGCCAGCAGCTTTCCGCAGGGGGCGGACATTCAGTACTTC; CDR3 protein: CASSFPQGADIQYF
clone size: .; V gene: TRBV5-6; D gene: TRBD2; J gene: TRBJ2-1; CDR3 DNA: TGTGCCAGCAGCTCTCTGCAGGTAGCGGGGGGTTACAATGAGCAGTTCTTC; CDR3 protein: CASSSLQVAGGYNEQFF
clone size: few; V gene: TRBV5-6; D gene: TRBD2; J gene: TRBJ2-1; CDR3 DNA: TGTGCCAGCAGCTTCTTTGGCGGGACTAGCGGTTACGAGCAGTTCTTC; CDR3 protein: CASSFFGGTSGYEQFF
clone size: .; V gene: TRBV5-1; D gene: TRBD1; J gene: TRBJ2-7; CDR3 DNA: TGCGCCAGCAGCTTGACAGGGGGATCACGCGAGCAGTACTTC; CDR3 protein: CASSLTGGSREQYF
clone size: .; V gene: TRBV28; D gene: TRBD1; J gene: TRBJ1-1; CDR3 DNA: TGTGCCAGCAGTACCCAGGGGGTGAACACTGAAGCTTTCTTT; CDR3 protein: CASSTQGVNTEAFF
clone size: .; V gene: TRBV5-1; D gene: TRBD1; J gene: TRBJ1-6; CDR3 DNA: TGCGCCAGCAGCTTGGCGTTCCAGGGGGCGAGGAGTTCACCCCTCCACTTT; CDR3 protein: CASSLAFQGARSSPLHF
clone size: .; V gene: TRBV7-9; D gene: .; J gene: TRBJ2-7; CDR3 DNA: TGTGCCAGCAGCCCCGGACACTCCTACGAGCAGTACTTC; CDR3 protein: CASSPGHSYEQYF
clone size: .; V gene: TRBV14; D gene: .; J gene: TRBJ1-1; CDR3 DNA: TGTGCCAGCAGCCTATTAATGAACACTGAAGCTTTCTTT; CDR3 protein: CASSLLMNTEAFF
clone size: .; V gene: TRBV12-3/TRBV12-4; D gene: .; J gene: TRBJ2-7; CDR3 DNA: TGTGCCAGCAGCCCGCTCTACGGGGAGCAGTACTTC; CDR3 protein: CASSPLYGEQYF
clone size: .; V gene: TRBV24-1; D gene: TRBD1; J gene: TRBJ2-5; CDR3 DNA: TGTGCCACCAGTGATTTGACAGGGGCCGGGGAGACCCAGTACTTC; CDR3 protein: CATSDLTGAGETQYF
clone size: .; V gene: TRBV7-3; D gene: .; J gene: TRBJ1-2; CDR3 DNA: TGTGCCAGCAGCTTAGACAGGATGGGTAGAGGCTACACCTTC; CDR3 protein: CASSLDRMGRGYTF
clone size: .; V gene: TRBV19; D gene: TRBD2; J gene: TRBJ2-3; CDR3 DNA: TGTGCCAGTAGGGGGACTAGCGGGAGAGTAGATACGCAGTATTTT; CDR3 protein: CASRGTSGRVDTQYF
clone size: .; V gene: TRBV3-1/TRBV3-2; D gene: TRBD2; J gene: TRBJ2-5; CDR3 DNA: TGTGCCAGCAGAGAGGAGGCTAGCGGGAGGGCAAGTGACTTC; CDR3 protein: CASREEASGRASDF
clone size: .; V gene: TRBV9; D gene: .; J gene: TRBJ1-6; CDR3 DNA: TGTGCCAGCAGCTCCTCGGGGGATTCACCCCTCCACTTT; CDR3 protein: CASSSSGDSPLHF
clone size: .; V gene: TRBV7-3; D gene: .; J gene: TRBJ1-6; CDR3 DNA: TGTGCCAGCAGCTTAAGTGGCCTTAATTCACCCCTCCACTTT; CDR3 protein: CASSLSGLNSPLHF
clone size: .; V gene: TRBV14; D gene: .; J gene: TRBJ2-7; CDR3 DNA: TGTGCCAGCAGCCCCTGGGGTCGGGGGTCCTACGAGCAGTACTTC; CDR3 protein: CASSPWGRGSYEQYF
clone size: once; V gene: TRBV7-3; D gene: TRBD1; J gene: TRBJ2-1; CDR3 DNA: TGTGCCAGCAGACGAACCGGGACAGGCGGAAATGAGCAGTTCTTC; CDR3 protein: CASRRTGTGGNEQFF
clone size: few; V gene: TRBV20-1; D gene: .; J gene: TRBJ2-1; CDR3 DNA: TGCAGTGCTAGCCATTACAATGAGCAGTTCTTC; CDR3 protein: CSASHYNEQFF
clone size: .; V gene: TRBV29-1; D gene: .; J gene: TRBJ1-2; CDR3 DNA: TGCAGCGTTGAATTGGCAGGTTCCTATGGCTACACCTTC; CDR3 protein: CSVELAGSYGYTF
clone size: once; V gene: TRBV6-5; D gene: .; J gene: TRBJ1-2; CDR3 DNA: TGTGCCAGCAGTTACTCAAGGGGGACATATGGCTACACCTTC; CDR3 protein: CASSYSRGTYGYTF
clone size: .; V gene: TRBV11-2; D gene: .; J gene: TRBJ1-2; CDR3 DNA: TGTGCCAGCAGTCAGGGTTCGGGTAACTATGGCTACACCTTC; CDR3 protein: CASSQGSGNYGYTF
clone size: .; V gene: TRBV30; D gene: .; J gene: TRBJ2-2; CDR3 DNA: TGTGCCTGCCCTCCCCCTGGCGGAGGGATCACCGGGGAGCTGTTTTTT; CDR3 protein: CACPPPGGGITGELFF
clone size: .; V gene: TRBV27; D gene: TRBD2; J gene: TRBJ2-1; CDR3 DNA: TGTGCCAGCAGCCCAAGGACTAGCGGGGCTAGCTACAATGAGCAGTTCTTC; CDR3 protein: CASSPRTSGASYNEQFF
clone size: .; V gene: TRBV19; D gene: .; J gene: TRBJ1-2; CDR3 DNA: TGTGCCAGTAGCCCGGACGGAGGAGGAGGCTTGGGGGGCTACACCTTC; CDR3 protein: CASSPDGGGGLGGYTF
clone size: many; V gene: TRBV11-2; D gene: .; J gene: TRBJ1-2; CDR3 DNA: TGTGCCAGCGAACCGGGGGAATACTATGGCTACACCTTC; CDR3 protein: CASEPGEYYGYTF
clone size: .; V gene: TRBV27; D gene: TRBD1; J gene: TRBJ2-7; CDR3 DNA: TGTGCCAGCAGTTTATTGGTGGGGGACAGGGCCTACGAGCAGTACTTC; CDR3 protein: CASSLLVGDRAYEQYF
clone size: .; V gene: TRBV9; D gene: .; J gene: TRBJ1-5; CDR3 DNA: TGTGCCAGCAGCGTAAGCGGAGATAGCAATCAGCCCCAGCATTTT; CDR3 protein: CASSVSGDSNQPQHF
clone size: .; V gene: TRBV25-1; D gene: .; J gene: TRBJ2-5; CDR3 DNA: TGTGCCAGCAGTGAATATAGGCAGGGTTCGGAGACCCAGTACTTC; CDR3 protein: CASSEYRQGSETQYF